This entry concerns a single TCR beta chain. Its antigen is undetermined. Germline and junction disagree at one end, which may indicate a read error. Germline values: CDR1 MGHDK, CDR2 SYGVNS. The CDR3 has 17 amino acids. This specimen belongs to a study of CD8+CD57+ T cells in acquired aplastic anemia. Turning to the study itself: Sorting CD4+ and CD8+ cells gave DNA averaging approximately 3 ug. Average CD4+ read depth in healthy donors was approximately 9.9 million reads. General study points: Between patients and controls, twenty-nine CD8+ CDR3 sequences were found in common.

According to the study, genomic DNA was the template for TCR beta VDJ and CDR3 profiling. TCRdb fed the reads into MiXCR, producing one record per CDR3 protein. The data hold about 190,000 distinct CDR3 sequences, with approximately 50% observed a single time. The V gene is TRBV25-1, the J gene TRBJ2-1; 7 bases are a match to TRBD2. The clonotype originates from a human donor in good health, serving as a control. The source material was sorted CD4+, CD8+, or CD8+CD57+ T cells (not recorded which) from PBMCs. CDR3 in DNA: TGTGCCAGCGGGGGGGGTGGGAACCGCAGCTCCTACGATGAGCAGTTCTTC. It codes for CASGGGGNRSSYDEQFF.